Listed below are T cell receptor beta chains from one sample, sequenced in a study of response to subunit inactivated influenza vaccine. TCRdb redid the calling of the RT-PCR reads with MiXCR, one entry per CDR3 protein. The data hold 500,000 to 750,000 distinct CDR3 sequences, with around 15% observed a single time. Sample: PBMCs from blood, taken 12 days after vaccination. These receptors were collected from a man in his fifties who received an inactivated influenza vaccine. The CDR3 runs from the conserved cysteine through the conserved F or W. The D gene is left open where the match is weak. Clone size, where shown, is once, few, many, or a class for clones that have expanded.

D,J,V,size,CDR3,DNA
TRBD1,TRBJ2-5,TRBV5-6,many,CASSFLGTGGATQYF,TGTGCCAGCAGCTTTCTAGGGACAGGGGGGGCGACCCAGTACTTC
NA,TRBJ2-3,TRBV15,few,CATSRDRGVDTQYF,TGTGCCACCAGCAGAGATCGCGGGGTGGATACGCAGTATTTT
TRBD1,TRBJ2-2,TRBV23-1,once,CASSQSATDRVERNTGELFF,TGCGCCAGCAGTCAATCGGCCACCGACAGGGTGGAGAGGAACACCGGGGAGCTGTTTTTT
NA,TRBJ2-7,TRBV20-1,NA,CSAKDSLFTYEQYF,TGCAGTGCTAAGGACAGTTTATTTACGTACGAGCAGTACTTC
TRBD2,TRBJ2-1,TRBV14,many,CASSRLAGGAFGQFF,TGTGCCAGCAGCCGTCTAGCGGGGGGGGCCTTTGGGCAGTTCTTC
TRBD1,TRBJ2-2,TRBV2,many,CASSEEQGQNTGELFF,TGTGCCAGCAGTGAAGAACAGGGGCAGAACACCGGGGAGCTGTTTTTT
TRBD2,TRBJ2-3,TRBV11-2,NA,CASSTRSGLAGGRTDTQYF,TGTGCCAGCAGCACTCGCTCCGGACTAGCGGGGGGAAGGACAGATACGCAGTATTTT
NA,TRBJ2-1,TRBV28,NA,CASSWYNEQFF,TGTGCCAGCAGTTGGTACAATGAGCAGTTCTTC
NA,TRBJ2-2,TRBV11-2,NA,CASSRNRDINTGELFF,TGTGCCAGCAGCCGGAACCGGGACATTAACACCGGGGAGCTGTTTTTT
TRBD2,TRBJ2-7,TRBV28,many,CASSHHLDGGYEQYF,TGTGCCAGCAGTCACCATCTCGACGGGGGGTATGAGCAGTACTTC
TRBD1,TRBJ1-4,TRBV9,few,CASSVGPRTGGQLNEKLFF,TGTGCCAGCAGCGTAGGCCCGAGGACCGGGGGACAGCTTAATGAAAAACTGTTTTTT
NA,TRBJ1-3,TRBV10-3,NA,CAISAGTSNTIYF,TGTGCCATCAGCGCCGGGACATCAAACACCATATATTTT
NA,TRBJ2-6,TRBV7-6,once,CASSLGTDSGANVLTF,TGTGCCAGCAGCTTAGGGACAGACTCTGGGGCCAACGTCCTGACTTTC
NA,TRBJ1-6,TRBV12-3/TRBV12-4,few,CASRTGGNSPLHF,TGTGCCAGCAGGACCGGGGGTAATTCACCCCTCCACTTT
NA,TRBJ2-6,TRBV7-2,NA,CASSLVTLGGANVLTF,TGTGCCAGCAGCCTTGTAACCCTCGGTGGGGCCAACGTCCTGACTTTC
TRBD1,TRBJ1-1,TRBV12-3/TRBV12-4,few,CASSFRTGSTEAFF,TGTGCCAGCAGTTTTCGGACAGGGAGCACTGAAGCTTTCTTT
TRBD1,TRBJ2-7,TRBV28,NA,CASSTNLFSGTGSSYEQYF,TGTGCCAGCAGTACCAATCTTTTCTCCGGGACAGGGAGCTCCTACGAGCAGTACTTC
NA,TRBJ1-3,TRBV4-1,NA,CASSSRERRVGNTIYF,TGCGCCAGCAGCTCAAGGGAGAGACGCGTTGGAAACACCATATATTTT
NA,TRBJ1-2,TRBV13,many,CASSLAGNYGYTF,TGTGCCAGCAGCTTAGCAGGGAACTATGGCTACACCTTC
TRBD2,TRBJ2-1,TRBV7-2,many,CASSLVGGSYNEQFF,TGTGCCAGCAGCTTAGTGGGGGGGTCATACAATGAGCAGTTCTTC
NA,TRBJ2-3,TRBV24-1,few,CATRGVSTDTQYF,TGTGCCACCAGGGGCGTGAGCACAGATACGCAGTATTTT
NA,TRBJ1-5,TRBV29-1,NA,CSVAPSGVNQPQHF,TGCAGCGTTGCCCCTAGTGGGGTAAATCAGCCCCAGCATTTT
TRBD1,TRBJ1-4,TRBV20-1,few,CSARPRGANEKLFF,TGCAGTGCTAGACCCAGGGGGGCTAATGAAAAACTGTTTTTT
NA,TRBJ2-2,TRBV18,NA,CASSSSVTGTGELFF,TGTGCCAGCTCGTCTAGCGTTACGGGGACCGGGGAGCTGTTTTTT
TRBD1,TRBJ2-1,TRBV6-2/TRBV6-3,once,CASSYAGTGGYNEQFF,TGTGCCAGCAGTTACGCGGGGACAGGTGGATACAATGAGCAGTTCTTC
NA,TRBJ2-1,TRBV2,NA,CASSEQGGPWGEQFF,TGTGCCAGCAGTGAACAGGGAGGTCCCTGGGGTGAGCAGTTCTTC
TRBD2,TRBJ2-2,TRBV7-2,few,CASSPSGAGTGELFF,TGTGCCAGCAGCCCCTCGGGAGCGGGGACCGGGGAGCTGTTTTTT
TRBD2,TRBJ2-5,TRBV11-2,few,CASSLRLAGDVRETQYF,TGTGCCAGCAGCTTACGTTTAGCGGGAGACGTCCGAGAGACCCAGTACTTC
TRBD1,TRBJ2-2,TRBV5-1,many,CASSLTGQTTTNTGELFF,TGCGCCAGCAGCTTGACGGGACAGACTACGACCAACACCGGGGAGCTGTTTTTT
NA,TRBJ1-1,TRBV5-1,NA,CASSLPDRRKGTEAFF,TGCGCCAGCAGCTTGCCGGACCGAAGGAAGGGGACTGAAGCTTTCTTT
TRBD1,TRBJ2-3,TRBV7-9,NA,CASSLGTGTPTDTQYF,TGTGCCAGCAGCTTAGGGACAGGGACCCCCACAGATACGCAGTATTTT
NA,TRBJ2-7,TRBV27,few,CASSKTALISEQYF,TGTGCCAGCAGTAAGACAGCCCTTATATCCGAGCAGTACTTC
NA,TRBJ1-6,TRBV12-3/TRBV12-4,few,CASSAGRVNSPLHF,TGTGCCAGCAGTGCGGGACGGGTTAATTCACCCCTCCACTTT
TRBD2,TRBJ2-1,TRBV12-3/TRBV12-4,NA,CASSLPKTLAGDNEQFF,TGTGCCAGCAGTTTACCAAAGACCCTAGCGGGAGACAATGAGCAGTTCTTC
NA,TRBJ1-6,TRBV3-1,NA,CASSQEWGSYNSPLHF,TGTGCCAGCAGCCAAGAATGGGGCAGTTATAATTCACCCCTCCACTTT
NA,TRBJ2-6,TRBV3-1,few,CASSQERSGSMTNVLTF,TGTGCCAGCAGCCAAGAGCGTAGCGGCAGTATGACCAACGTCCTGACTTTC
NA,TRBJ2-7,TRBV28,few,CASLPGTVPDYEQYF,TGTGCCAGCCTGCCTGGGACCGTACCCGACTACGAGCAGTACTTC
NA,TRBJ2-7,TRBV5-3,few,CARGPGLPCEQYF,TGTGCCAGGGGCCCCGGGCTCCCCTGCGAGCAGTACTTC
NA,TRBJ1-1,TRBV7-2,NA,CASSSGSAGLNTEAFF,TGTGCCAGCAGCTCGGGGAGCGCGGGCTTAAACACTGAAGCTTTCTTT
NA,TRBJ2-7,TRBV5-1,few,CASSLAPGSNEQYF,TGCGCCAGCAGCTTGGCGCCTGGGTCCAACGAGCAGTACTTC
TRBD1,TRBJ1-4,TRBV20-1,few,CSAAPGGVEKLFF,TGCAGTGCCGCCCCAGGGGGCGTGGAAAAACTGTTTTTT
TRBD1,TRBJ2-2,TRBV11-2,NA,CASSPYFGTGGSGELFF,TGTGCCAGCAGCCCCTATTTCGGGACAGGGGGATCCGGGGAGCTGTTTTTT
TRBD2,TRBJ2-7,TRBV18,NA,CASSPRGGTYEQYF,TGTGCCAGCTCACCAAGGGGAGGGACCTACGAGCAGTACTTC
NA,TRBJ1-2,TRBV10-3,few,CAISTQGAYYGYTF,TGTGCCATCAGTACGCAGGGCGCCTACTATGGCTACACCTTC
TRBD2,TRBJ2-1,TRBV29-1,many,CSVSGRGSYNEQFF,TGCAGCGTTAGCGGGAGGGGTTCCTACAATGAGCAGTTCTTC
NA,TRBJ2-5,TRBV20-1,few,CSASYKETQYF,TGCAGTGCTAGTTATAAGGAGACCCAGTACTTC
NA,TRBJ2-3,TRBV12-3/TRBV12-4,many,CASQSTDTQYF,TGTGCCAGCCAGAGCACAGATACGCAGTATTTT
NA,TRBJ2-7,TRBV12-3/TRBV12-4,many,CASSLGRGYEQYF,TGTGCCAGCAGTTTAGGGCGGGGCTACGAGCAGTACTTC
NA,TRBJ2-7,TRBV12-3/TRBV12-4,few,CASSSRASHPTYEQYF,TGTGCCAGCAGTTCCCGGGCGTCACATCCAACCTACGAGCAGTACTTC
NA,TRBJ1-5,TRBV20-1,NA,CSAEEGSNQPQHF,TGCAGTGCGGAGGAGGGGAGCAATCAGCCCCAGCATTTT
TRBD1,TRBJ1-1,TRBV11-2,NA,CATRGGRAEAFF,TGTGCCACCAGGGGGGGTAGGGCTGAAGCTTTCTTT